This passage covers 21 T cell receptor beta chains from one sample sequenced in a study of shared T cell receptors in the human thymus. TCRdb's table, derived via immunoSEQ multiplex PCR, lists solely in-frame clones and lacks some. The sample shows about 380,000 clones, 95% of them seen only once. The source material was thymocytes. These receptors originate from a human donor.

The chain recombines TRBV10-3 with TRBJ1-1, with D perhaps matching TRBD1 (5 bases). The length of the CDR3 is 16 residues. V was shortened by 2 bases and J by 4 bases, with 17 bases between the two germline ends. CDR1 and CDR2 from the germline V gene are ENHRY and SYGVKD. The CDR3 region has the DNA TGTGCCATCAGTGAGAGCGGGACGTTGGGGGTCACTGAAGCTTTCTTT. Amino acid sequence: CAISESGTLGVTEAFF.

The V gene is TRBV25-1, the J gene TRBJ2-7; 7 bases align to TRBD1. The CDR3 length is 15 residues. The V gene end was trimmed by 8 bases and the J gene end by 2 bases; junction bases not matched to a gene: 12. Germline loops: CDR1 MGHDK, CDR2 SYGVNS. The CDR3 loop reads CASGTRQGFPYEQYF. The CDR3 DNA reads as TGTGCCAGCGGGACCCGACAGGGCTTCCCCTACGAGCAGTACTTC.

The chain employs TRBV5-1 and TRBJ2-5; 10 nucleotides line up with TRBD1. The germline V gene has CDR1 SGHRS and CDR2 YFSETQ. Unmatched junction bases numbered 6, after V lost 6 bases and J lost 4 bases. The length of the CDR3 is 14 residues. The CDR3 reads CASNKDRGGETQYF. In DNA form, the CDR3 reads TGCGCCAGCAACAAGGACAGGGGGGGAGAGACCCAGTACTTC.

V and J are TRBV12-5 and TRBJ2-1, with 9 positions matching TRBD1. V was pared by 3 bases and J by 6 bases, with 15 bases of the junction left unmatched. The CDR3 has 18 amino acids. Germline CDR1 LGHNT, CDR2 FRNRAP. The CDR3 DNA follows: TGTGCTAGTGGTTTATGGCCAGTTTGGGGGACAGGGTTCAATGAGCAGTTCTTC. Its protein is CASGLWPVWGTGFNEQFF.

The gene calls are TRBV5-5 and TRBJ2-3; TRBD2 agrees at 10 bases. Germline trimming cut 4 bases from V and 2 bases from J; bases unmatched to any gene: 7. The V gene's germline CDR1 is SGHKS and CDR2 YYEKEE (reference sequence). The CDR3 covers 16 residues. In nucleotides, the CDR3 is TGTGCCAGCAGCCCTCGGACTAGCGGCTACACAGATACGCAGTATTTT. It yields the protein CASSPRTSGYTDTQYF. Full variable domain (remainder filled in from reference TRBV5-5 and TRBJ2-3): DAGVTQSPTHLIKTRGQQVTLRCSPISGHKSVSWYQQVLGQGPQFIFQYYEKEERGRGNFPDRFSARQFPNYSSELNVNALLLGDSALYLCASSPRTSGYTDTQYFGPGTRLTVL.

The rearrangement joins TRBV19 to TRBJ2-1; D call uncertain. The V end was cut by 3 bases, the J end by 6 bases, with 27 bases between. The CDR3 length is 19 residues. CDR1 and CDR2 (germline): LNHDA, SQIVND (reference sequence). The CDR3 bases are TGTGCCAGTAGTATCTATCCCACCCTCCCGGCCCCACGCGGCAATGAGCAGTTCTTC. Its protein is CASSIYPTLPAPRGNEQFF.

CDR3 bases: TGTGCCAGGATATGGACAGCTACTATCTATAATTCACCCCTCCACTTT. Protein product: CARIWTATIYNSPLHF. V and J are TRBV2 and TRBJ1-6; D is possibly TRBD1 (6 bases). The CDR3 loop spans 16 amino acids. Germline CDR1 and CDR2: SNHLY and FYNNEI. V lost 9 bases and J 3 bases, leaving 18 bases between the germline ends.

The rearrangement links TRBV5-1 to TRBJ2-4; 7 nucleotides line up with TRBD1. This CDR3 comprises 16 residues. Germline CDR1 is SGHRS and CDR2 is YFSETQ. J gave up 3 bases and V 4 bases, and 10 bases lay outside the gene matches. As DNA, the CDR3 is TGCGCCAGCAGCCCGCGGACAGGAGGATACAAAAACATTCAGTACTTC. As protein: CASSPRTGGYKNIQYF. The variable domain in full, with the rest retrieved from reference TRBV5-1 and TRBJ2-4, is KAGVTQTPRYLIKTRGQQVTLSCSPISGHRSVSWYQQTPGQGLQFLFEYFSETQRNKGNFPGRFSGRQFSNSRSEMNVSTLELGDSALYLCASSPRTGGYKNIQYFGAGTRLSVL.

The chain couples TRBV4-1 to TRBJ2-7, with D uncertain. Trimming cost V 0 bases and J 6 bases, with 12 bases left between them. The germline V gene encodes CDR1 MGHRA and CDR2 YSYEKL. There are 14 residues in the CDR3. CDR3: CASSQEAWVCEQYF. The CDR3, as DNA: TGCGCCAGCAGCCAAGAGGCCTGGGTGTGCGAGCAGTACTTC.

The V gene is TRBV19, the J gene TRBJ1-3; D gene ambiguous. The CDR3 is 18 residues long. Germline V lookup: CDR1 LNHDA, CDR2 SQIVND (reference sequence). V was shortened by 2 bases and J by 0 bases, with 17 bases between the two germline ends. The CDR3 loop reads CASSIIFVADPSGNTIYF. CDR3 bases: TGTGCCAGTAGTATAATATTCGTTGCCGATCCCTCTGGAAACACCATATATTTT. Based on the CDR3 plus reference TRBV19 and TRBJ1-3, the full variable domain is DGGITQSPKYLFRKEGQNVTLSCEQNLNHDAMYWYRQDPGQGLRLIYYSQIVNDFQKGDIAEGYSVSREKKESFPLTVTSAQKNPTAFYLCASSIIFVADPSGNTIYFGEGSWLTVV.

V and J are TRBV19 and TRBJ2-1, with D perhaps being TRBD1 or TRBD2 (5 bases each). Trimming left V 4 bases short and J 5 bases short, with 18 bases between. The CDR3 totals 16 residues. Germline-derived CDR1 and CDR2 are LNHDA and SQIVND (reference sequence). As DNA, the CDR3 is TGTGCCAGTAGTAGAGGGGCCCGCCCCACACACAATGAGCAGTTCTTC. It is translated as CASSRGARPTHNEQFF.

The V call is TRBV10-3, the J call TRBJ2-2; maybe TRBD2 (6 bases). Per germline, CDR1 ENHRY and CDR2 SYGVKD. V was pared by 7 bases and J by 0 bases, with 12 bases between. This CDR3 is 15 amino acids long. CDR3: CAIIKGTSNTGELFF. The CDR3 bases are TGTGCCATCATTAAGGGGACTTCGAACACCGGGGAGCTGTTTTTT.

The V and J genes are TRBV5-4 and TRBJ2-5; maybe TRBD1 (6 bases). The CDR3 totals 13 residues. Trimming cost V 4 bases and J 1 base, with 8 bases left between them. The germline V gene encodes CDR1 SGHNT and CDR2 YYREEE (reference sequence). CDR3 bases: TGTGCCAGCAGCAAGGACAGCCAAGAGACCCAGTACTTC. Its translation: CASSKDSQETQYF.

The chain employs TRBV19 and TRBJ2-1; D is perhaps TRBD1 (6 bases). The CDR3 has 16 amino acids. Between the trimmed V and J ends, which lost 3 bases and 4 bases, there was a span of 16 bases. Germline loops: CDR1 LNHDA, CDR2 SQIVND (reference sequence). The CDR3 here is CASSISNRDPYNEQFF. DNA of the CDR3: TGTGCCAGTAGTATCTCTAACAGGGATCCTTACAATGAGCAGTTCTTC.

The DNA for the CDR3 is TGTGCCAGCAGTTCCCAGGTCGGGAGCTCCTACGAGCAGTACTTC. Protein product: CASSSQVGSSYEQYF. This chain uses TRBV6-5 with TRBJ2-7; TRBD2 might be the D (6 bases). The V gene's germline CDR1 is MNHEY and CDR2 SVGAGI. Trimming removed 4 bases from V and 0 bases from J, with 13 bases in between. The CDR3 contains 15 residues.

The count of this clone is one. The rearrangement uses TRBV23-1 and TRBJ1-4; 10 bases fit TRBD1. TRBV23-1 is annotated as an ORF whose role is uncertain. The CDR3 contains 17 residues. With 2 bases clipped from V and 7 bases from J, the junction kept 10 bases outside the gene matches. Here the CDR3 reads CASSQLRQGAQSEKLFF. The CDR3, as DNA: TGCGCCAGCAGTCAACTTAGACAGGGGGCGCAGAGTGAAAAACTGTTTTTT.

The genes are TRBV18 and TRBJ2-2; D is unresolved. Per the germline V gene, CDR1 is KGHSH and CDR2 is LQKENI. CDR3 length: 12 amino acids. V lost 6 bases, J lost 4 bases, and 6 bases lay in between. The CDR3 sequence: CASSRRTGELFF. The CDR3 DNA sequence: TGTGCCAGCTCCCGTCGCACCGGGGAGCTGTTTTTT. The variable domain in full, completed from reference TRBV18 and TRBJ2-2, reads NAGVMQNPRHLVRRRGQEARLRCSPMKGHSHVYWYRQLPEEGLKFMVYLQKENIIDESGMPKERFSAEFPKEGPSILRIQQVVRGDSAAYFCASSRRTGELFFGEGSRLTVL.

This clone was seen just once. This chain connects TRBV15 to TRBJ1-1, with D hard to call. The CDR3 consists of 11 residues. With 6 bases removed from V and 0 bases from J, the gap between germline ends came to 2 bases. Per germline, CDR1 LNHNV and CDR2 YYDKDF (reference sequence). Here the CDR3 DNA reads TGTGCCACCAGGGTGAACACTGAAGCTTTCTTT. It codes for CATRVNTEAFF.

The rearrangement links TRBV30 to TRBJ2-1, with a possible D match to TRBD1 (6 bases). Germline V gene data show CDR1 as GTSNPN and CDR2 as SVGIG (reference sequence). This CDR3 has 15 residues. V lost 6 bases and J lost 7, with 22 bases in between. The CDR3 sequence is CACLAGTSFSNEQFF. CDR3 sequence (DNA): TGTGCCTGCCTTGCCGGGACATCCTTCTCTAATGAGCAGTTCTTC.

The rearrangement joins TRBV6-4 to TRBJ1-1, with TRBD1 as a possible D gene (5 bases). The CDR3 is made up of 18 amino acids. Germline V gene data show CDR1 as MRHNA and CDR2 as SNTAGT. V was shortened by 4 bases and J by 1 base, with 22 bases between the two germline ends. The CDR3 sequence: CASSVEGTESNENTEAFF. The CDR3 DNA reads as TGTGCCAGCAGTGTAGAGGGGACCGAATCGAATGAGAACACTGAAGCTTTCTTT.

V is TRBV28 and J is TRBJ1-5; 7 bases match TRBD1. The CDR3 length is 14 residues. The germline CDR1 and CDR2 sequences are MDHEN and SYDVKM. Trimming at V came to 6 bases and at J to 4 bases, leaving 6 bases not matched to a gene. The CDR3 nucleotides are TGTGCCAGCAGCTTGGGACAGTTTAATCAGCCCCAGCATTTT. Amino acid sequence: CASSLGQFNQPQHF.